The present T cell receptor beta chain was sequenced within a study of blood T cell repertoires in COVID-19. Study in general: Specimens from acute and convalescent COVID-19 originated in the United States, Italy and Spain.

Which cohort a participant joined came from the clinical history participants gave. Trimming pared 7 bases from V and 4 bases from J, leaving 12 bases between. The CDR3 sequence is 12 residues long. CDR1 SQVTM and CDR2 ANQGSEA come from the germline V gene. In the authors' methods: For nucleated cells, counts were estimated from reference gene primer amplification. The table came from immunoSEQ multiplex PCR; TCRdb's copy has only in-frame clones and leaves some out. The D gene and trimming were derived from the DNA, and the V and J assignments and clone size from that table. Here the sample spans some 140,000 clones, 83% being singletons.

The chain links TRBV29-1 to TRBJ2-3, with D possibly being TRBD2 (5 bases). This clonotype was obtained from a man aged 25-40 years who had recovered from COVID-19. Sequenced: PBMCs or T cells enriched from blood (not recorded which). The CDR3 loop is CSGVLSADTQYF. The CDR3 DNA follows: TGCAGCGGTGTCCTTAGCGCAGATACGCAGTATTTT.